The 13 T cell receptor beta chains presented below share a single source sample, sequenced in a study of cytomegalovirus exposure and HLA in healthy donors. The study ran its PCR with 60 Vbeta and 13 Jbeta primers. TCRdb's copy holds only in-frame clones and misses some; the assay was immunoSEQ multiplex PCR. This table holds about 110,000 clones, under 85% found once. Input material: PBMCs. These receptors were collected from a man younger than 45 in good health and CMV-seropositive.

V usage is TRBV11-2 and J usage is TRBJ1-6, with TRBD1 as a possible D gene (6 bases). CDR3 size: 14 residues. Germline values: CDR1 SGHAT, CDR2 FQNNGV. Deletions cut 5 bases from V and 9 bases from J, with 14 bases between. The CDR3, as DNA: TGTGCCAGCAGCCCCCTCAGGGGAACTTCACCCCTCCACTTT. Translation: CASSPLRGTSPLHF.

The chain is built from TRBV2 and TRBJ1-1; D is uncertain. From germline, CDR1 is SNHLY and CDR2 FYNNEI. The CDR3 is 14 residues long. Trimming cost V 1 base and J 0 bases, with 6 bases left between them. The CDR3 DNA is TGTGCCAGCAGTGAAGGTTGGCTGAACACTGAAGCTTTCTTT. This translates into CASSEGWLNTEAFF.

Points on this clone: This same CDR3 is encoded by further DNA sequences in the sample. V and J are TRBV7-2 and TRBJ1-2, with D possibly being TRBD1 (5 bases). Germline values: CDR1 SGHTA, CDR2 FQGNSA. V lost 3 bases and J lost 4, with 6 bases in between. There are 12 residues in the CDR3. The CDR3 DNA follows: TGTGCCAGCAGCTTCAGGGCCTATGGCTACACCTTC. Amino acids: CASSFRAYGYTF.

In DNA form, the CDR3 reads TGTGCCAGTAGTGCCGTAGCGGGGGGTTTAAATACGCAGTATTTT. Amino acid sequence: CASSAVAGGLNTQYF. The chain uses TRBV19 and TRBJ2-3; 10 bases match TRBD2. The trim removed 5 bases at V and 7 bases at J, leaving 9 bases unmatched. Germline V CDR1 and CDR2: LNHDA, SQIVND (reference sequence). This CDR3 has 15 residues.

With regard to this clone: The junction departs from germline at one end; a sequencing error may be responsible. V usage is TRBV28 and J usage is TRBJ1-2; TRBD1 is a possible D gene (6 bases). The germline V gene encodes CDR1 MDHEN and CDR2 SYDVKM. The CDR3 length is 12 residues. The chain's CDR3 is CASSSQGFGYPF. CDR3 coding DNA: TGTGCCAGCAGTTCACAGGGTTTTGGCTACCCCTTC.

The chain joins TRBV29-1 to TRBJ2-2; possibly TRBD2 for D (5 bases). V lost 1 base and J 1 base, leaving 7 bases between the germline ends. This CDR3 spans 14 amino acids. In germline, CDR1 is SQVTM, CDR2 ANQGSEA. CDR3 bases: TGCAGCGTTGAAGTAGCGATGAACACCGGGGAGCTGTTTTTT. Residues: CSVEVAMNTGELFF.

This rearrangement joins TRBV4-3 to TRBJ2-2; 14 bases map to TRBD2. The CDR3 loop spans 17 amino acids. The V and J ends lost 3 bases and 1 base, in that order; junction bases with no gene match: 1. Germline CDR1 is LGHNA and CDR2 is YSLEER. The CDR3 is CASSQGTSGGNTGELFF. CDR3 bases: TGCGCCAGCAGCCAGGGGACTAGCGGGGGGAACACCGGGGAGCTGTTTTTT.

This clone turned up a few times. J is TRBJ1-1 and V is TRBV2, with a tentative D call TRBD1 (5 bases). The CDR3 loop spans 12 amino acids. The V gene's germline CDR1 is SNHLY and CDR2 FYNNEI. Here the CDR3 DNA reads TGTGCTGCGGGACGGATGAACACTGAAGCTTTCTTT. This translates into CAAGRMNTEAFF.

Note on this clone: The junction does not match germline at one end; this may be a read error. This sequence joins TRBV6-5 and TRBJ1-2; 7 bases are a match to TRBD1. The CDR3 totals 13 residues. Looked up from germline, CDR1 is MNHEY and CDR2 is SVGAGI. CDR3 sequence: CASSSTGVYGYPF. As DNA, the CDR3 is TGTGCCAGCAGTTCCACAGGGGTTTATGGCTACCCCTTC.

The chain links TRBV28 to TRBJ2-5; 7 bases align to TRBD1. The V gene's germline CDR1 is MDHEN and CDR2 SYDVKM. The CDR3 extends over 14 amino acids. V lost 5 bases, J lost 5 bases, and 8 bases stayed unmatched. The DNA for the CDR3 is TGTGCCAGCAGTGCTCGACAGGGTGTGGAGACCCAGTACTTC. Translated: CASSARQGVETQYF.

V is TRBV7-2 and J is TRBJ2-1; 10 bases align to TRBD2. The CDR3 is 15 residues long. The junction had 8 bases not matched to a gene; V was cut back by 3 bases and J by 9 bases. CDR1 is SGHTA, CDR2 FQGNSA, per germline. The CDR3 region has the DNA TGTGCCAGCAGCTTTGACAGCGGGGGGGCCGGTGAGCAGTTCTTC. This codes for CASSFDSGGAGEQFF. The full variable domain, completed using reference TRBV7-2 and TRBJ2-1, is GAGVSQSPSNKVTEKGKDVELRCDPISGHTALYWYRQSLGQGLEFLIYFQGNSAPDKSGLPSDRFSAERTGGSVSTLTIQRTQQEDSAVYLCASSFDSGGAGEQFFGPGTRLTVL.

The chain combines TRBV13 with TRBJ2-7; 12 bases align to TRBD1. The V segment lost 2 bases and the J segment 3 bases; nucleotides outside the gene matches: 5. The V gene's germline CDR1 is PRHDT and CDR2 FYEKMQ (reference sequence). The CDR3 consists of 16 residues. The CDR3 DNA reads TGTGCCAGCAGCTTATTTGGGACAGGGGGCTACTACGAGCAGTACTTC. Translating gives CASSLFGTGGYYEQYF.

The V and J genes are TRBV2 and TRBJ2-5; 7 positions match TRBD2. Germline-derived CDR1 and CDR2 are SNHLY and FYNNEI. The CDR3 has 12 amino acids. With V trimmed by 9 bases and J by 11 bases, 12 bases remained unmatched. The CDR3 loop is CARGTAGEEQYF. DNA of the CDR3: TGTGCCAGGGGGACGGCGGGAGAAGAGCAGTACTTC.